A selection of T cell receptor beta chains follows, all from one sample in a study of radiotherapy plus CTLA-4 blockade in lung cancer. Only in-frame clones appear in the TCRdb table, and some are missing; sequencing was by immunoSEQ multiplex PCR. This table holds approximately 80,000 clones, roughly four fifths found once. Sequenced here: peripheral blood, sampled from a patient treated with radiotherapy plus ipilimumab. These receptors all stem from a human donor with non-small cell lung cancer who had stable disease on radiotherapy plus ipilimumab. Each CDR3 is given with its conserved first and last residue. A D gene is named only where the DNA matches it firmly. The size entry is marked missing in some rows and otherwise reads once, few, many or a size class.

v_call,j_call,cdr3_length,clone_size,d_call,cdr3_aa,cdr3_nt
TRBV6-5,TRBJ2-1,14,NA,NA,CASILAAGNNEQFF,TGTGCCAGCATCCTGGCGGCAGGGAACAATGAGCAGTTCTTC
TRBV5-8,TRBJ2-2,16,NA,NA,CASSPGGQVSTGELFF,TGTGCCAGCAGCCCCGGTGGGCAAGTGAGCACCGGGGAGCTGTTTTTT
TRBV27,TRBJ1-1,18,once,TRBD1,CASSRLTGANFMNTEAFF,TGTGCCAGCAGTCGGCTAACAGGGGCGAACTTCATGAACACTGAAGCTTTCTTT
TRBV7-8,TRBJ1-4,18,few,NA,CASTTTARLTGTNEKLFF,TGTGCCAGCACCACCACGGCGCGTTTAACAGGGACGAATGAAAAACTGTTTTTT
TRBV7-3,TRBJ1-3,15,NA,NA,CASSLEGTSGNTIYF,TGTGCCAGCAGCTTAGAAGGGACCTCTGGAAACACCATATATTTT
TRBV30,TRBJ2-2,16,NA,TRBD2,CAWSVRLAGGTGELFF,TGTGCCTGGAGTGTCCGACTAGCGGGAGGAACCGGGGAGCTGTTTTTT
TRBV18,TRBJ1-6,14,NA,TRBD1,CASSPGQPNSPLHF,TGTGCCAGCTCACCGGGACAGCCAAATTCACCCCTCCACTTT
TRBV25-1,TRBJ2-2,13,NA,NA,CASRGGRTGELFF,TGTGCCAGCAGGGGGGGGCGCACCGGGGAGCTGTTTTTT
TRBV2,TRBJ1-5,16,NA,NA,CASLPSGVGSNQPQHF,TGTGCCAGTCTCCCCTCAGGGGTAGGGAGCAATCAGCCCCAGCATTTT
TRBV4-1,TRBJ1-4,17,NA,NA,CASSQDNEATPNEKLFF,TGCGCCAGCAGCCAAGATAATGAGGCAACTCCTAATGAAAAACTGTTTTTT